This TCR beta chain was sequenced during a study of T cell repertoires in cytomegalovirus infection. Overall study context: Indications came from public TCR beta signatures; they pointed to CMV infection and to a matching HLA type. Study-wide points: There were carriers of CMV plus the relevant HLA, and cumulative public TCR beta family frequency identified them. What dominated the ex vivo response were HLA-C-restricted CMV-specific TCR beta clonotypes.

TCRdb used MiXCR to reprocess the reads, holding one entry per CDR3 protein. The sample holds around 100,000 distinct CDR3 sequences, 16% seen once. The sample holds many counts of this clonotype. Its antigen is currently unknown. The V gene's germline CDR1 is SGHVS and CDR2 FQNEAQ. The germline V and J ends were trimmed by 0 bases and 1 base, with 18 bases remaining between them. The length of the CDR3 is 18 residues. Sequenced material: PBMCs. This TCR was recovered from a human donor in good health (CMV status not recorded). Some clones in this sample may be carry-over from other donors' samples. J is TRBJ2-5 and V is TRBV7-8, with a possible D match to TRBD2 (6 bases). The CDR3 region is CASSLANFPRGSQETQYF. The CDR3 DNA reads as TGTGCCAGCAGCTTAGCGAACTTCCCGCGGGGAAGCCAAGAGACCCAGTACTTC.